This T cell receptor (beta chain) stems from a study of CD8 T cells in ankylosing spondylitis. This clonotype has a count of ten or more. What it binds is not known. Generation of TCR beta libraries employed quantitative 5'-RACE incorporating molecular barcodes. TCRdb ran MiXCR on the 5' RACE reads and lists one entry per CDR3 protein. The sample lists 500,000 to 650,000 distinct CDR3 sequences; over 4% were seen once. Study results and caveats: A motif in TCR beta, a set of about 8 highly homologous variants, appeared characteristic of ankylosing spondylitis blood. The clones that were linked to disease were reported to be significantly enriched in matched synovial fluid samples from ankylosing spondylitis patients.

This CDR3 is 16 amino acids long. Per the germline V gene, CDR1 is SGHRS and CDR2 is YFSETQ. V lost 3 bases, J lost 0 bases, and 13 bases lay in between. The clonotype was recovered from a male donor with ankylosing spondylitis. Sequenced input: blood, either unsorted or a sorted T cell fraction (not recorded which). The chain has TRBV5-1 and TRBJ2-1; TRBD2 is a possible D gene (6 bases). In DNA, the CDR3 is TGCGCCAGCAGCTCCGGACTATCCCCCTCCTACAATGAGCAGTTCTTC. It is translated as CASSSGLSPSYNEQFF.